Sequencing of this T cell receptor (beta chain) was carried out in a study of blood T cell repertoires in COVID-19. Exposed participants came across a COVID-19 case within 2 weeks before study entry. The J segment lost 8 bases and the V segment lost 0 bases, leaving 7 bases of the junction unmatched. The CDR3 runs to 15 residues. The germline gives CDR1 LGHNA, CDR2 YSLEER. Assay used: immunoSEQ multiplex PCR; TCRdb lists only in-frame clones, some missing. The data show around 250,000 clones, around 90% seen once. This clone was seen only once. The sequence was obtained from a woman in her forties who had been exposed to COVID-19. Sequencing was carried out using PBMCs or T cells enriched from blood (not recorded which). This rearrangement joins TRBV4-3 to TRBJ1-2; 9 bases are shared with TRBD1. The CDR3 coding sequence is TGCGCCAGCAGCCAAGAAGGGGGACAGGGAGACGGCTACACCTTC. Its protein is CASSQEGGQGDGYTF.